Sequencing of this TCR beta chain was carried out in a study of PD-1 blockade in classical Hodgkin lymphoma. Turning to the study itself: Administration of nivolumab to patients was at 3 mg/kg intravenously every 2 weeks.

Study-level findings and limits: In newly diagnosed patients, baseline TCR diversity was reportedly below that of healthy donors. Some patients started nivolumab under 1 year after ASCT, and they were excluded. While CD8+ TCR diversity did not rise significantly by C4D1, CD4+ TCR diversity did.

Remarks on this clone: Its cognate antigen is unknown.

Profiled with immunoSEQ multiplex PCR; TCRdb holds only in-frame clones, not every one. The sample includes around 96,000 clones, roughly 83% of them seen just once. Each and every patient relapsed after autologous stem cell transplantation, and patients got differing brentuximab vedotin exposure. This CDR3 has 15 amino acids. The V segment lost 4 bases and the J segment 5 bases; nucleotides outside the gene matches: 5. Looked up from germline, CDR1 is MNHNY and CDR2 is SVGAGI (reference sequence). Sequenced here: peripheral blood mononuclear cells (PBMCs), sampled at baseline. The chain employs TRBV6-6 and TRBJ2-1; 10 bases match TRBD2. This TCR was sampled from a human donor with classical Hodgkin lymphoma. This CDR3 reads CASSSLAGANNEQFF. CDR3 sequence (DNA): TGTGCCAGCAGTTCCCTAGCGGGAGCGAACAATGAGCAGTTCTTC.